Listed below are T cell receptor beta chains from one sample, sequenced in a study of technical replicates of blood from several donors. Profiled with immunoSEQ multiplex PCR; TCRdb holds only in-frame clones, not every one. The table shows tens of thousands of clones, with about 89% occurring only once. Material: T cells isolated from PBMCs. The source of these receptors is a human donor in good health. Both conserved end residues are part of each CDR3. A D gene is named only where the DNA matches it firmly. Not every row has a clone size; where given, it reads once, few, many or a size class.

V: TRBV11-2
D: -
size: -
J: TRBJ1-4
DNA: TGTGCCAGCAGCCCCTCTTCACACGATGCAACTAATGAAAAACTGTTTTTT
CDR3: CASSPSSHDATNEKLFF

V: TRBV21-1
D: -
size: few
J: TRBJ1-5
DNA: TGTGCCAGCAGCAGAAGACAGGGTTGCAATCAGCCCCAGCATTTT
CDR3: CASSRRQGCNQPQHF

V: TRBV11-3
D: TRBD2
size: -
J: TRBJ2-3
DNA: TGTGCCAGCAGCGTCGGCCCCATAGCGGGAGTAACAGATACGCAGTATTTT
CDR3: CASSVGPIAGVTDTQYF

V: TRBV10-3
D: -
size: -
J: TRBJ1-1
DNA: TGTGCCATCAGTGACCGGGAGAAAGCTTTCTTT
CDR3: CAISDREKAFF

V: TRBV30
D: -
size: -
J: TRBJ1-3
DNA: TGTGCCTGGAGTGTAGGGGGCTCTGGAAACACCATATATTTT
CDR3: CAWSVGGSGNTIYF

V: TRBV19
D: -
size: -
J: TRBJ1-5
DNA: TGTGCCAGTAGTATAATGTTTTACCCCGAGGGTCAGCCCCAGCATTTT
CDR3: CASSIMFYPEGQPQHF

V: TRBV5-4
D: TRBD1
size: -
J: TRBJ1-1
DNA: TGTGCCAGCAGCACGGGGACAGGGGGCGATCGGAAAGCTTTCTTT
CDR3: CASSTGTGGDRKAFF

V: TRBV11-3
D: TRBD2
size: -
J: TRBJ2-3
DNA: TGTGCCAGCAGCTTAGACTTGGGACTAGCGGCGACAGATACGCAGTATTTT
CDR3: CASSLDLGLAATDTQYF

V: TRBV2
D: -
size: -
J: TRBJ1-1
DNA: TGTGCCAGCAAGGAAGGGGCACTAGAAGCTTTCTTT
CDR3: CASKEGALEAFF

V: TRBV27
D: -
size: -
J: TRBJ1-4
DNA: TGTGCCAGCAGGCATGCGGGCCATTTCAGCGAGCTGCTCGTCGACTATTATGAAAAACTGTTTTTT
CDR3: CASRHAGHFSELLVDYYEKLFF

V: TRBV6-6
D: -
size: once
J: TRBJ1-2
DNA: TGTGCCAGCAGGCCTTATTACAACGCTAACTATGGCTACACCTTC
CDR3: CASRPYYNANYGYTF

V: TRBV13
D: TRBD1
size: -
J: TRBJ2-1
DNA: TGTGCCAGCAGCTCGGACAGGGGATTCCACAATGAGCAGTTCTTC
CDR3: CASSSDRGFHNEQFF

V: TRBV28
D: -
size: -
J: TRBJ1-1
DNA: TGTGCTACCCGGTCCCAACAGGGGAACACTGAAGCTTTCTTT
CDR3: CATRSQQGNTEAFF

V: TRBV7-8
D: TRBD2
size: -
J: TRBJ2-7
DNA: TGTGCCAGCAGCTTTCCCACCGTGACTAGCGGTTCCTACGAGCAGTACTTC
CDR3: CASSFPTVTSGSYEQYF

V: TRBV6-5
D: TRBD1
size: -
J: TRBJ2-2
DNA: TGTGCCAGCAGTTACGGGACAGGGTACACCGGGGAGCTGTTTTTT
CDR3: CASSYGTGYTGELFF

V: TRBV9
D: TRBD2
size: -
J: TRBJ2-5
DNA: TGTGCCAGCAGCTCAAGACTAGCATGGGAGACCCAGTACTTC
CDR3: CASSSRLAWETQYF

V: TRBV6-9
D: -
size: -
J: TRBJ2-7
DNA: TGTGCCAGCATGGACAGACTTACCTACGAGCAGTACTTC
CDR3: CASMDRLTYEQYF

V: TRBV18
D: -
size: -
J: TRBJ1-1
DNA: TGTGCCAGCTCCCATAATTCAGGAGGTCACACTGAAGCTTTCTTT
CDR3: CASSHNSGGHTEAFF

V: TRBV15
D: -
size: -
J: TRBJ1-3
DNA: TGTGCCACCAGCGCTTCTCCTAGTTTGGGCACCATATATTTT
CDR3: CATSASPSLGTIYF

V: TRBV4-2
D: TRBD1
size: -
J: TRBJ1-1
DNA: TGTGCCAGCAGAGAATCGGCCAGGGGGCGCGGCACTGAAGCTTTCTTT
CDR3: CASRESARGRGTEAFF

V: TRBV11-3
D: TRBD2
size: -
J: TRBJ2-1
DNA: TGTGCCAGCAGCTCACGTACCCGGGGAGTAGCGGGGGGCCATCCGGATGAGCAGTTCTTC
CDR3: CASSSRTRGVAGGHPDEQFF

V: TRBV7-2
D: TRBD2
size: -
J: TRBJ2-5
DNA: TGTGCCAGCAGCTCCTCGGGACTAGCGGGTGAGACCCAGTACTTC
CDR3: CASSSSGLAGETQYF

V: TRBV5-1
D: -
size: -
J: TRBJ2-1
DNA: TGCGCCAGCAGCTTGCAGGGGAGCTCCTACAATGAGCAGTTCTTC
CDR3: CASSLQGSSYNEQFF

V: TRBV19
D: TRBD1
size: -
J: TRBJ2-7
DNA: TGTGCCAGCGCGACAGGGGTTTTCGACGAGCAGTACTTC
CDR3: CASATGVFDEQYF

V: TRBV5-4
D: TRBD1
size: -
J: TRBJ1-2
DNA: TGTGCCAGCAGCCGGATAACAGGGGGCGATGGCTACACCTTC
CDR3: CASSRITGGDGYTF

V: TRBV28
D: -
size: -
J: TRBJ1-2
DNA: TGTGCCAGCAGGGAACAGGACCGGATCCTTTATGGCTACACCTTC
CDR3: CASREQDRILYGYTF

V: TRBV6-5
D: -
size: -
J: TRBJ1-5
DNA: TGTGCCAGCAGGACGGGGGGCGAGGGCCAGCCCCAGCATTTT
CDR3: CASRTGGEGQPQHF

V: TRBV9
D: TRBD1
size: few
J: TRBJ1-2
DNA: TGTGCCAGCAGCCCCCTAGGACAGGACTATGGCTACACCTTC
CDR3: CASSPLGQDYGYTF

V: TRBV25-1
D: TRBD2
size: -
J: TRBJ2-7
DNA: TGTGCCAGCAGTCCCTCCGGGACTAGCGGGATCTACGAGCAGTACTTC
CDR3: CASSPSGTSGIYEQYF

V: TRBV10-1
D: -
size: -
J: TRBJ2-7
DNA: TGCGCCAGCAGTGTGCAAATTGCGGGGCAGGAGTACTTC
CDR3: CASSVQIAGQEYF

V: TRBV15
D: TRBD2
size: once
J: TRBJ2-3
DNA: TGTGCCACCAGCAGGCTAGCGGGGAGCACAGATACGCAGTATTTT
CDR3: CATSRLAGSTDTQYF

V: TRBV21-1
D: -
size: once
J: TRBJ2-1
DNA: TGTGCCAGCGCAAAACGTAGGACTAGCCGACTAAGCTCCTACAATGAGCAGTTCTTC
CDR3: CASAKRRTSRLSSYNEQFF

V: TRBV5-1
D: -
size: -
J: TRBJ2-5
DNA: TGCGCCAGCAGCCCCCTCGGGAGAGGGAGAGAGACCCAGTACTTC
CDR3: CASSPLGRGRETQYF

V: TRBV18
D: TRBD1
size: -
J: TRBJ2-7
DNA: TGTGCCAGCTCCGGACAGGAATCACACGAGCAGTACTTC
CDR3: CASSGQESHEQYF

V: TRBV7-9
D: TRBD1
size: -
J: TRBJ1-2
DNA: TGTGCCAGCAGCCGACAGGGGGGCTATGGCTACACCTTC
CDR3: CASSRQGGYGYTF

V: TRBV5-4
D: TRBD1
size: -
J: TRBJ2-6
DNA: TGTGCCAGCACCCATGGAGGGGGACAGGGGGCTGGGGCCAACGTCCTGACTTTC
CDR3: CASTHGGGQGAGANVLTF

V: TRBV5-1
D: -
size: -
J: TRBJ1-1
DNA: TGCGCCAGCAGCTTGTCCGCGACCGCGCCGGGAGGCACTGAAGCTTTCTTT
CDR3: CASSLSATAPGGTEAFF

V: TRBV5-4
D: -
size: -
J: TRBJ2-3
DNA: TGTGCCAGCAGCTTGACTCGAACAGATACGCAGTATTTT
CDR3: CASSLTRTDTQYF

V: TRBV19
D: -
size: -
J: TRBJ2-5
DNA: TGTGCCAGTAGTATGGGTCGTACAGGTGGAGAGACCCAGTACTTC
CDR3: CASSMGRTGGETQYF

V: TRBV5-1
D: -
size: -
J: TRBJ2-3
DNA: TGCGCCAGCAGCCTGAGTGGACAGATAGATACGCAGTATTTT
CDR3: CASSLSGQIDTQYF

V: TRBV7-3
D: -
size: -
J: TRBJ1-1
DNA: TGTGCCAGCAGCTTAAATCAAGGAGGGATCGGCACTGAAGCTTTCTTT
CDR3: CASSLNQGGIGTEAFF

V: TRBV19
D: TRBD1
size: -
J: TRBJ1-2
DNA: TGTGCCAGTAGCCGAATGGACAGGGCCCTTCTTAACTATGGCTACACCTTC
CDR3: CASSRMDRALLNYGYTF

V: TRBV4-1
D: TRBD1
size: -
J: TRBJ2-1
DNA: TGCGCCAGCAGCCAAGATCCGGGAACAGGGGGAATCTATGAGCAGTTCTTC
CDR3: CASSQDPGTGGIYEQFF

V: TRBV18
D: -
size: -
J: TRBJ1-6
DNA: TGTGCCAGCTCACCAGTCGGGGACTCGGTCTATAATTCACCCCTCCACTTT
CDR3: CASSPVGDSVYNSPLHF

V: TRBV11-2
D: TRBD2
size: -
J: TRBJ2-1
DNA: TGTGCCAGCAGCTCCGAGCTAGCGGGGGGGCCGGGGAATGAGCAGTTCTTC
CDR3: CASSSELAGGPGNEQFF

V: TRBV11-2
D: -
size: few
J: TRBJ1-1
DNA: TGTGCCAGCAGCCCGGTTTCAGGGTACACTGAAGCTTTCTTT
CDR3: CASSPVSGYTEAFF

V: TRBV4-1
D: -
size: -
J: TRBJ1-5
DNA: TGCGCCAGCAGCCAAGACAGGCAGAATCAGCCCCAGCATTTT
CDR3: CASSQDRQNQPQHF

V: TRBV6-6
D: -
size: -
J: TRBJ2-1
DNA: TGTGCCAGCTCATTCGGTAGCTCCTACAATGAGCAGTTCTTC
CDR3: CASSFGSSYNEQFF

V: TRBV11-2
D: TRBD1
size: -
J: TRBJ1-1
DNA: TGTGCCAGCAGCTTTTCAGGGGGACAGAACACTGAAGCTTTCTTT
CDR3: CASSFSGGQNTEAFF

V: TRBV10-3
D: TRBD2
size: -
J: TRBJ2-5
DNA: TGTGCCATCGGGACTAGCGGGAACGGTAAAGAGACCCAGTACTTC
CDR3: CAIGTSGNGKETQYF

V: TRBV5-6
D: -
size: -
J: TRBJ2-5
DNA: TGTGCCAGCAGCGGGCGGGTCACAGCCTTCCAAGAGACCCAGTACTTC
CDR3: CASSGRVTAFQETQYF

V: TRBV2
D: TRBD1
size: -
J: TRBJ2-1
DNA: TGTGCCAGCAGCCTCCAGGGACAGGGGGGCAATGAGCAGTTCTTC
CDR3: CASSLQGQGGNEQFF

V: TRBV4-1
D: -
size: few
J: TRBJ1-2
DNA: TGCGCCAGCAGTCCCGAGGTCAGGGAGGGCTATGGCTACACCTTC
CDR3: CASSPEVREGYGYTF

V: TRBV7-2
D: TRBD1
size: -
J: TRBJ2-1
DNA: TGTGCCAGCAGTGATCCGGGACAGGACGTTTACAATGAGCAGTTCTTC
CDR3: CASSDPGQDVYNEQFF

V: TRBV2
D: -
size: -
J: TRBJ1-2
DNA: TGTGCCAGCAGTGACACAAACTATGGCTACACCTTC
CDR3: CASSDTNYGYTF

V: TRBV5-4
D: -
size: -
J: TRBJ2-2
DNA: TGTGCCAGCAGCTTAAGGGGGTTGGTGGGCACCGGGGAGCTGTTTTTT
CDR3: CASSLRGLVGTGELFF

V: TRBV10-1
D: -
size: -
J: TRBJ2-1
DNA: TGCGCCAGCAGTGAGTCGGGGGGGGGCGTCTACAATGAGCAGTTCTTC
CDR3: CASSESGGGVYNEQFF

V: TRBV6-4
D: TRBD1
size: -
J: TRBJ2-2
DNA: TGTGCCAGCCGGGACAGGGTGGCCGGGGAGCTGTTTTTT
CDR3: CASRDRVAGELFF